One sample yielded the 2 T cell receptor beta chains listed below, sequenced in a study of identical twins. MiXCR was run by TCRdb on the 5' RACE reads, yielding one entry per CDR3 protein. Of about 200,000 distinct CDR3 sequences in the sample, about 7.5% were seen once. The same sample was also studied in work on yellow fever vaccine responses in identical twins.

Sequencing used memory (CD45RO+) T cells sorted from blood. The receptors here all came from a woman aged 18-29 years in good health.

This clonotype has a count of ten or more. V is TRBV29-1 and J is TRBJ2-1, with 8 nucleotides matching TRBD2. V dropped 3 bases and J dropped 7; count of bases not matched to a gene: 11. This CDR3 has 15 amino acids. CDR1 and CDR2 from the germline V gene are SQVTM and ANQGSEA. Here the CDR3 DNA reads TGCAGCGTTGATAGCGCGGGGGGCCGGGGGAATGAGCAGTTCTTC. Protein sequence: CSVDSAGGRGNEQFF.

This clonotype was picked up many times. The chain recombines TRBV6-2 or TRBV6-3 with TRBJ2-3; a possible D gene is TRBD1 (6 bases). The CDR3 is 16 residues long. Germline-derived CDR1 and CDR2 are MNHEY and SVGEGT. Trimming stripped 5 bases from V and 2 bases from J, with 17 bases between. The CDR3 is CASSTLPDSYTDTQYF. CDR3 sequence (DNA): TGTGCCAGCAGTACACTGCCGGACAGCTACACAGATACGCAGTATTTT.